These 16 T cell receptor beta chains share one sample of origin, sequenced in a study of blood T cell repertoires in COVID-19. The data were produced by immunoSEQ multiplex PCR, yet TCRdb's version contains in-frame clones alone and is incomplete. The sample consists of 150,000 or so clones, more than 65% of them appearing once. Sample: PBMCs or T cells enriched from blood (not recorded which). The receptors were gathered from a woman aged 40 to 50 with acute COVID-19.

This clone has a single count. The genes are TRBV6-1 and TRBJ1-6; the match to TRBD1 covers 9 bases. The CDR3 has 16 residues. The ends lost 3 bases at V and 6 bases at J; junction bases unmatched: 6. Germline V gives CDR1 MNHNS, CDR2 SASEGT. The CDR3 bases are TGTGCCAGCAGTGAGTGGGTGGGACAGGGTAATTCACCCCTCCACTTT. Protein: CASSEWVGQGNSPLHF.

V is TRBV19 and J is TRBJ2-2, with D unresolved. Germline V gives CDR1 LNHDA, CDR2 SQIVND (reference sequence). The CDR3 length is 13 residues. V gave up 7 bases and J gave up 7 bases, with 13 bases separating them. The CDR3: CASIPAPGGELFF. CDR3 bases: TGTGCCAGTATCCCCGCGCCGGGCGGGGAGCTGTTTTTT.

V gene TRBV2 combines with J gene TRBJ1-3, with TRBD1 matching over 8 bases. This CDR3 is 15 amino acids long. The ends lost 3 bases at V and 2 bases at J; junction bases unmatched: 3. Germline CDR1 is SNHLY and CDR2 is FYNNEI. CDR3 sequence (DNA): TGTGCCAGCAGTGAGGGGACAGGAGCTGGAAACACCATATATTTT. Its protein is CASSEGTGAGNTIYF.

This chain joins TRBV13 and TRBJ2-7; perhaps TRBD2 as D (5 bases). The CDR3 is made up of 15 amino acids. Germline V gene data show CDR1 as PRHDT and CDR2 as FYEKMQ (reference sequence). Trimming removed 6 bases from V and 0 bases from J, with 15 bases in between. CDR3 amino acids: CASSRMTGSSYEQYV. The CDR3 DNA reads TGTGCCAGCAGTCGAATGACGGGAAGCTCCTACGAGCAGTACGTC.

A remark on this clone: The sample carries other DNA sequences with the same CDR3. The chain employs TRBV28 and TRBJ1-2, with a tentative D call TRBD1 (5 bases). Germline assignment: CDR1 MDHEN and CDR2 SYDVKM. V lost 2 bases and J lost 2, with 6 bases in between. This CDR3 is 13 amino acids long. CDR3 in DNA: TGTGCCAGCAGTTTACGACAGAACTATGGCTACACCTTC. It yields the protein CASSLRQNYGYTF.

V is TRBV9 and J is TRBJ1-1; D not certain. Germline V lookup: CDR1 SGDLS, CDR2 YYNGEE. The CDR3 extends over 13 amino acids. Trimming removed 5 bases from V and 1 base from J, with 9 bases in between. The CDR3 protein is CASSLGENTEAFF. CDR3 nucleotide sequence: TGTGCCAGCAGTCTCGGAGAGAACACTGAAGCTTTCTTT.

This clone was counted only a few times. The CDR3 bases are TGTGCCAGCAGCCAACAGGGCACCCAGTACTTC. Its protein product is CASSQQGTQYF. The rearrangement uses TRBV3-1 (or the pseudogene TRBV3-2) and TRBJ2-5; D is possibly TRBD1 (5 bases). CDR1 is LGHDT and CDR2 is YNNKEL in the germline V gene (reference sequence). V was clipped by 2 bases and J by 8 bases, with 6 bases between them. The CDR3 extends over 11 amino acids.

The V gene is TRBV30, the J gene TRBJ2-1; D might be TRBD2 (5 bases). Germline V CDR1 and CDR2: GTSNPN, SVGIG (reference sequence). V lost 0 bases to trimming and J lost 7 bases, with 7 bases between them. This CDR3 is built from 12 residues. The CDR3 nucleotides are TGTGCCTGGAGTGTCTCGGGGAATGAGCAGTTCTTC. Amino acid sequence: CAWSVSGNEQFF.

The rearrangement links TRBV29-1 to TRBJ2-7; 10 bases line up with TRBD1. Trimming cost V 3 bases and J 4 bases; bases outside gene matches: 9. Germline lookup yields CDR1 SQVTM and CDR2 ANQGSEA. The CDR3 has 15 residues. The CDR3 bases are TGCAGCGTTGAGGGGACAGGGGTAATTGGATACGAGCAGTACTTC. It codes for CSVEGTGVIGYEQYF.

The gene calls are TRBV4-1 and TRBJ2-1; 8 bases fit TRBD2. Germline V gives CDR1 MGHRA, CDR2 YSYEKL. V shed 6 bases, J shed 7 bases, and the junction held 8 bases outside the gene matches. The CDR3 loop spans 14 amino acids. CDR3 in amino acids: CASRTGPGGNEQFF. Written as DNA, the CDR3 is TGCGCCAGCAGAACGGGGCCGGGGGGGAATGAGCAGTTCTTC.

The chain links TRBV3-1 (or the pseudogene TRBV3-2) to TRBJ1-2, with D tentatively TRBD1 (5 bases). The length of the CDR3 is 13 residues. Germline V gene sequence: CDR1 LGHDT, CDR2 YNNKEL (reference sequence). The V and J ends lost 0 bases and 6 bases respectively, with 8 bases between them. CDR3 nucleotide sequence: TGTGCCAGCAGCCAAGAGATGGGGCATGGCTACACCTTC. This sequence encodes CASSQEMGHGYTF.

This chain links TRBV10-2 with TRBJ2-3; 10 bases are a match to TRBD2. The germline gives CDR1 WSHSY, CDR2 SAAADI. J gave up 2 bases and V 3 bases, and 2 bases lay outside the gene matches. This CDR3 has 15 residues. This CDR3 reads CASSDSGRSTDTQYF. The CDR3 coding sequence is TGCGCCAGCAGTGATAGCGGGAGGTCCACAGATACGCAGTATTTT.

The chain joins TRBV5-4 to TRBJ1-2; 8 bases match TRBD1. This CDR3 spans 14 amino acids. Germline loops: CDR1 SGHNT, CDR2 YYREEE (reference sequence). Losses at the gene ends were 0 bases for V and 2 bases for J; bases not matched to a gene: 0. The CDR3 here is CASSLDRGNYGYTF. The CDR3 region has the DNA TGTGCCAGCAGCTTGGACAGGGGGAACTATGGCTACACCTTC.

The chain has TRBV2 and TRBJ1-2; no reliable D call. The length of the CDR3 is 12 residues. Germline V gene sequence: CDR1 SNHLY, CDR2 FYNNEI. The V end lost 3 bases, the J end lost 13 bases, and 15 bases lay between the germline ends. The chain's CDR3 is CASSEVLTSSTF. The CDR3 DNA follows: TGTGCCAGCAGTGAGGTCCTTACGAGTTCCACCTTC.

The V call is TRBV28, the J call TRBJ2-2, with D possibly being TRBD1 (6 bases). The CDR3 loop spans 16 amino acids. V lost 2 bases, J lost 6 bases, and 16 bases lay in between. Germline V gene sequence: CDR1 MDHEN, CDR2 SYDVKM. The CDR3 protein is CASSLGGRVAAGELFF. For the CDR3, the DNA is TGTGCCAGCAGTTTAGGGGGCAGGGTAGCCGCCGGGGAGCTGTTTTTT.

This clone appeared a few times. CDR3 coding DNA: TGTGCCAGCGGCTCTCGAGGAAACACCGGGGAGCTGTTTTTT. As protein: CASGSRGNTGELFF. The chain employs TRBV7-2 and TRBJ2-2; D unresolved. Between the trimmed V and J ends, which lost 8 bases and 2 bases, there was a span of 12 bases. Germline assignment: CDR1 SGHTA and CDR2 FQGNSA. The CDR3 extends over 14 amino acids.